Following are 26 T cell receptor beta chains from one sample sequenced in a study of tumor and adjacent non-tumor tissue in lung cancer. Three rounds of nested PCR, following a modified ARM-PCR protocol, produced the TCRbeta library. Using its own MiXCR run on the multiplex PCR reads, TCRdb lists one record per CDR3 protein. The sample has more than 95,000 distinct CDR3 sequences; 66% are singletons. The template was RNA from unsorted bulk tissue. Sequenced input: lung tumor tissue. The receptor source for this set is a man aged 25-45 years with non-small cell lung cancer.

In the case of this clonotype: One end of the junction is discordant with germline, which a read error may explain. The V gene is TRBV11-3, the J gene TRBJ2-1, with D hard to call. The CDR3 runs 13 residues. The germline CDR1 and CDR2 sequences are SGHNT and YENEEA. CDR3 region: CARSPTPGNKRFF. The CDR3 DNA sequence: TGTGCCCGCAGCCCCACACCTGGCAATAAACGGTTCTTC.

A remark on this clonotype: Since the CDR3 does not end with the conserved phenylalanine or tryptophan, this likely comes from a read error. The chain couples TRBV4-3 to TRBJ2-5; D possibly corresponds to TRBD2 (5 bases). CDR1 LGHNA and CDR2 YSLEER come from the germline V gene. The CDR3 runs 14 residues. CDR3 DNA sequence: TGCGCTAGCAGCCAAGTCTCGGGACAAGAGACCCAGTACTTA. Encoded protein: CASSQVSGQETQYL.

Concerning this clonotype: A clone one base away is much larger, so this may be a read error. The rearrangement uses TRBV20-1 and TRBJ2-1; TRBD1 might be the D (6 bases). This CDR3 has 15 residues. Trimming removed 1 base at V and 2 bases at J, with 12 bases between. Germline CDR1 reads DFQATT; CDR2 reads SNEGSKA (reference sequence). The CDR3 region is CSARGARDTYNEQFF. The CDR3 bases are TGCAGTGCTAGAGGTGCCCGGGACACCTACAATGAGCAGTTCTTC.

With respect to this clonotype: The conserved final phenylalanine or tryptophan is absent from the CDR3, which likely points to a read error. The DNA is left out, because the CDR3 cannot be placed on it with certainty; the CDR3 is given as TCRdb lists it. V and J are TRBV29-1 and TRBJ1-1; TRBD1 is taken as the D call from the table, unchecked against the DNA. Inclusive of both ends, the CDR3 amounts to 13 amino acids. CDR1 SQVTM and CDR2 ANQGSEA come from the germline V gene. This CDR3 is CSVLRQGGTEVFS.

A note on this clonotype: This may be a read error, as it is one base from a much larger clone. J is TRBJ2-7 and V is TRBV5-1, with D tentatively TRBD1 or TRBD2 (6 bases each). Trimming took off 5 bases at V and 5 bases at J, with 20 bases between the two ends. CDR3 length equals 15 residues. Germline V lookup: CDR1 SGHRS, CDR2 YFSETQ. CDR3 bases: TGCGCCAGCAGTCTCCGAGGGGGGAATACAGACGAGCAGTACTTC. Translated, it gives CASSLRGGNTDEQYF. Drawing the rest from reference TRBV5-1 and TRBJ2-7, the complete variable domain is KAGVTQTPRYLIKTRGQQVTLSCSPISGHRSVSWYQQTPGQGLQFLFEYFSETQRNKGNFPGRFSGRQFSNSRSEMNVSTLELGDSALYLCASSLRGGNTDEQYFGPGTRLTVT.

This clonotype occurred a few times. This is likely a read error, given that the CDR3 carries no conserved phenylalanine or tryptophan at its end. This chain links TRBV10-3 with TRBJ1-6; unclear D gene. The V end lost 4 bases, the J end lost 3 bases, and 10 bases lay between the germline ends. The CDR3 totals 15 residues. Germline V gene sequence: CDR1 ENHRY, CDR2 SYGVKD. CDR3 DNA sequence: TGTGCCATCAGTGTTAGTACATACTATAATTCACCCCTCCACTTG. Translated, it gives CAISVSTYYNSPLHL.

In the case of this clonotype: No conserved phenylalanine or tryptophan is present at the end of the CDR3, so a read error is the likely explanation. V usage is TRBV20-1 and J usage is TRBJ1-6; no reliable D call. Germline loops: CDR1 DFQATT, CDR2 SNEGSKA (reference sequence). This CDR3 spans 14 amino acids. The CDR3 region is CSTRDWTIDSPLHI. CDR3 nucleotide sequence: TGCAGTACTAGAGACTGGACGATTGATTCACCCCTCCACATT.

Points on this clonotype: A read error is likely, as this CDR3 ends without the conserved phenylalanine or tryptophan. The genes are TRBV6-1 and TRBJ1-1, with D uncertain. Between the trimmed V and J ends, which lost 1 base and 5 bases, there was a span of 8 bases. The CDR3 loop spans 13 amino acids. Germline-derived CDR1 and CDR2 are MNHNS and SASEGT. CDR3 sequence reads: CASSEVTRTEAFY. In nucleotides, the CDR3 is TGTGCCAGCAGTGAAGTGACGAGAACTGAAGCTTTCTAT.

As concerns this clonotype: Without the conserved terminal phenylalanine or tryptophan, this CDR3 likely stems from a read error. The chain links TRBV7-3 to TRBJ2-1, with 7 positions matching TRBD2. Germline V lookup: CDR1 SGHTA, CDR2 FQGTGA. The CDR3 length is 14 residues. The chain's CDR3 is CASSLTTGGSEQFL. The CDR3 coding sequence is TGTGCCAGCAGTTTAACGACGGGGGGTAGTGAGCAGTTCTTA.

Concerning this clonotype itself: A much larger clonotype is one base distant, so this may be a read error. This rearrangement joins TRBV20-1 to TRBJ2-7; 7 nucleotides agree with TRBD2. Germline assignment: CDR1 DFQATT and CDR2 SNEGSKA (reference sequence). With V trimmed by 3 bases and J by 4 bases, 15 bases remained unmatched. The CDR3 sequence is 16 residues long. CDR3: CSASLLVGGPYYEQYF. CDR3 bases: TGCAGTGCTAGTCTACTAGTGGGAGGGCCCTATTACGAGCAGTACTTC.

Points on this clonotype: This CDR3 is missing its conserved last phenylalanine or tryptophan, likely due to a read error. This chain links TRBV11-1 with TRBJ2-1, with D tentatively TRBD1 (5 bases). CDR3 length: 13 residues. Germline V gene sequence: CDR1 SGHAT, CDR2 FQDESV (reference sequence). Trimming pared 8 bases from V and 8 bases from J, leaving 16 bases between. The DNA of the CDR3 is TGTGCCAGCCGACAGACAGCCCCCGATGAGCAGTTCTTA. It yields the protein CASRQTAPDEQFL.

Notes on this clonotype: This may arise from a read error, as a much more abundant clone is one base away. V usage is TRBV6-5 and J usage is TRBJ1-1; a weak D match, TRBD1 (5 bases). The germline CDR1 and CDR2 sequences are MNHEY and SVGAGI. V was clipped by 2 bases and J by 7 bases, with 11 bases between them. The CDR3 has 13 amino acids. This CDR3 reads CASSYPRQSEAFF. For the CDR3, the DNA is TGTGCCAGCAGTTACCCCAGACAGAGTGAAGCTTTCTTT.

A remark on this clonotype: With a much larger clone just one base away, this may be a read error. V usage is TRBV20-1 and J usage is TRBJ2-3; 9 nucleotides match TRBD2. Per germline, CDR1 DFQATT and CDR2 SNEGSKA (reference sequence). The CDR3 loop spans 16 amino acids. CDR3 protein: CSARDYLAGSTGTQYF. DNA of the CDR3: TGCAGTGCTAGAGATTACCTAGCGGGGAGCACAGGTACGCAGTATTTT.

Comments on this clonotype: Possible read error: a much larger clone is one base away. The CDR3 carries no conserved terminal phenylalanine or tryptophan, so it likely arises from a read error. CDR3: CASSGQGGSPLHL. Here the CDR3 DNA reads TGTGCCAGCAGTGGACAGGGGGGATCACCCCTCCACCTT. This rearrangement joins TRBV6-1 to TRBJ1-6; TRBD1 aligns across 9 bases. The CDR3 runs 13 residues. V shed 4 bases, J shed 10 bases, and the junction held 2 bases outside the gene matches. Germline V gene sequence: CDR1 MNHNS, CDR2 SASEGT.

The genes are TRBV12-3 or TRBV12-4 and TRBJ2-1; D not certain. The CDR3 consists of 14 residues. The ends were cut back, 6 bases at V and 5 bases at J, with 14 bases in the middle. The CDR3, as DNA: TGTGCCAGCAGCCTATTGGAGAGTGACAATGAGCAGTTCTTC. Its translation is CASSLLESDNEQFF.

Relative to its sample, this clonotype is medium-sized (0.01 to 0.1%). The chain combines TRBV6-2 or TRBV6-3 with TRBJ2-7; D is perhaps TRBD2 (6 bases). This CDR3 is built from 16 residues. From germline, CDR1 is MNHEY and CDR2 SVGEGT. Trimming removed 1 base at V and 5 bases at J, with 18 bases between. The chain's CDR3 is CASSYFLGGALDEQYF. The CDR3 bases are TGTGCCAGCAGTTACTTCCTAGGAGGGGCGCTAGACGAGCAGTACTTC.

On this clonotype: Compared with germline, one end of the junction differs, possibly owing to a read error. V is TRBV20-1 and J is TRBJ1-5, with D unresolved. This CDR3 region has 15 residues. Per the germline V gene, CDR1 is DFQATT and CDR2 is SNEGSKA (reference sequence). For the CDR3, the DNA is TGCAGTGCTAGAGATAATAGCCAGGTCGGTCAGTCCCAGCATTTT. Residues: CSARDNSQVGQSQHF.

Concerning this clonotype itself: This may come from a read error, since a much larger clone is one base off. The V and J genes are TRBV20-1 and TRBJ1-5; 7 nucleotides line up with TRBD1. After removal of 0 bases from V and 11 bases from J, the junction contained 13 bases not matched to a gene. Germline V gives CDR1 DFQATT, CDR2 SNEGSKA (reference sequence). There are 15 residues in the CDR3. The CDR3 DNA is TGCAGTGCTAGAGATAACACAGGGGTCGGGCAGTCCCAGCATTTT. Protein sequence: CSARDNTGVGQSQHF.

As concerns this clonotype: One base away lies a much larger clone, so this may be a sequencing read error. The chain couples TRBV6-2 or TRBV6-3 to TRBJ1-2; D call uncertain. V lost 5 bases and J lost 6, with 13 bases in between. This CDR3 contains 13 residues. From germline, CDR1 is MNHEY and CDR2 SVGEGT. CDR3 sequence: CASSNGFGDGYTF. As DNA, the CDR3 is TGTGCCAGCAGTAATGGATTTGGGGATGGCTACACCTTC.

The V and J genes are TRBV20-1 and TRBJ2-7, with no clear D. The CDR3 loop spans 15 amino acids. Per the germline V gene, CDR1 is DFQATT and CDR2 is SNEGSKA (reference sequence). The V end was cut by 0 bases, the J end by 0 bases, with 12 bases between. The CDR3 coding sequence is TGCAGTGCTAGAGATTCCAGGTGTCTCTCCTACGAGCAGTACTTC. This translates into CSARDSRCLSYEQYF.

The rearrangement joins TRBV6-5 to TRBJ2-7; D is unclear. There are 14 residues in the CDR3. Germline V CDR1 and CDR2: MNHEY, SVGAGI. Trimming shortened V by 2 bases and J by 7 bases, and 15 bases separated the two germline ends. The CDR3: CASSYGRHFGEQYF. In DNA, the CDR3 is TGTGCCAGCAGTTACGGTCGGCACTTTGGGGAGCAGTACTTC.

Concerning this clonotype: This may arise from a read error, as a much more abundant clone is one base away. This chain joins TRBV6-1 and TRBJ2-3; 13 bases line up with TRBD2. The length of the CDR3 is 15 residues. Per germline, CDR1 MNHNS and CDR2 SASEGT. J was trimmed by 1 base and V by 10 bases; bases with no gene match: 5. Here the CDR3 DNA reads TGTGCCATCACCGGACTAGCGGGAGGCACAGATACGCAGTATTTT. It codes for CAITGLAGGTDTQYF.

The genes are TRBV6-6 and TRBJ1-1; D is uncertain. CDR1 is MNHNY, CDR2 SVGAGI, per germline (reference sequence). This CDR3 comprises 15 residues. With 2 bases removed from V and 1 base from J, the gap between germline ends came to 11 bases. CDR3 in amino acids: CASSYQNPGNTEAFF. DNA for the CDR3: TGTGCCAGCAGTTACCAGAATCCGGGGAACACTGAAGCTTTCTTT.

Points on this clonotype: At one of its ends the junction is not consistent with the germline gene, which may arise from a read error. The genes are TRBV11-2 and TRBJ2-1, with no clear D. Germline assignment: CDR1 SGHAT and CDR2 FQNNGV. This CDR3 has 14 residues. Written as DNA, the CDR3 is TGTGCCAGCAGCTTAGCATCGGGTCACGATGAGCAATTCTTC. Amino acids: CASSLASGHDEQFF.

This clonotype has ten or more counts. The V gene is TRBV6-4, the J gene TRBJ1-2, with 7 bases lining up with TRBD1. After removal of 6 bases from V and 5 bases from J, the junction contained 6 bases not matched to a gene. This CDR3 has 13 residues. In germline, CDR1 is MRHNA, CDR2 SNTAGT. The CDR3 bases are TGTGCCAGCAGCGACAGGGTTGGGTATGGCTACACCTTC. Translating gives CASSDRVGYGYTF.

For this clonotype: An end of the junction does not agree with germline; a read error may underlie this. The rearrangement uses TRBV11-3 and TRBJ2-1; D not resolved. The CDR3 spans 13 residues. Germline V gives CDR1 SGHNT, CDR2 YENEEA. The CDR3 sequence is CASRPTAGNEQFF. The CDR3 DNA is TGCGCCAGCAGGCCCACAGCTGGCAATGAGCAGTTCTTC.